This T cell receptor (beta chain) comes out of a study of long-term antiretroviral therapy in people with HIV. Notes on the study in general: ART adherence, viral resistance and therapy changes were not recorded. Post-treatment diversity went higher with ART but stayed below transplant donor controls. Regardless of time point, clones expanded before ART dominated the repertoire. The study found narrower CDR3 length ranges in HIV repertoires than in controls.

Germline CDR1 is ENHRY and CDR2 is SYGVKD. V lost 6 bases and J lost 5, with 9 bases in between. This CDR3 has 12 amino acids. At the survey level, the v3.0 immunoSEQ assay was run. Sequenced by immunoSEQ multiplex PCR; TCRdb stores in-frame clones only, minus some. The profile shows 25,000 to 35,000 clones, about 94% of them singletons. In the case of this clone: Its antigen is not identified.

The V gene is TRBV10-3, the J gene TRBJ2-3; unclear D gene. This receptor was identified in a man in his fifties with HIV. Sequenced here: unsorted PBMCs, sampled about 7.2 years after starting antiretroviral therapy. The CDR3 loop is CAIREPGDTQYF. CDR3 in DNA: TGTGCCATCAGAGAGCCCGGAGATACGCAGTATTTT.